Listed below are T cell receptor beta chains from one sample, sequenced in a study of shared clonotypes between healthy human individuals. The protocol was immunoSEQ multiplex PCR, while the TCRdb copy is restricted to in-frame clones and leaves out a portion. Among approximately 350,000 clones listed, about 96% were seen once. The specimen was memory CD8+ T cells sorted from blood. Source of these receptors: a man under 40 in good health. CDR3s include the opening cysteine and the closing phenylalanine or tryptophan. Fields, in order: J gene, CDR3 length, V gene, CDR3 protein.

TRBJ1-5,16,TRBV30,CAPYHDGYYSNQPQHF
TRBJ1-3,15,TRBV7-9,CASSPNGTQGNTIYF
TRBJ1-5,16,TRBV19,CASSEPRRGSWQPQHF
TRBJ1-1,15,TRBV7-9,CASSFQGGPNTEAFF
TRBJ2-2,15,TRBV4-1,CASSQIPQGSGELFF
TRBJ2-1,18,TRBV7-6,CASSLIGAFPTSGNEQFF
.,14,TRBV4-2,CASSQDFRGRELFF
TRBJ2-3,15,TRBV11-2,CASSLVGLASDTQYF
TRBJ2-2,14,TRBV7-2,CASSLNFGTGELFF
TRBJ2-3,13,TRBV30,CAWSVILADTQYF
TRBJ2-1,16,TRBV4-1,CASSHNRAPSYNEQFF
TRBJ2-7,14,TRBV5-1,CASSPGTKGGEQYF
TRBJ2-2,16,TRBV27,CASSATSGRGSGELFF
TRBJ2-3,15,TRBV6-5,CASSDGAEGRDTQYF
TRBJ1-2,16,TRBV19,CASSIPKTGISYGYTF
TRBJ1-3,13,TRBV5-1,CASSLDPGNTIYF
TRBJ2-1,16,TRBV7-3,CASSLSGTDFYNEQFF
TRBJ2-2,13,TRBV27,CATGTGHTGELFF
TRBJ1-2,14,TRBV28,CASSFHREGEGYTF
TRBJ1-1,13,TRBV19,CASSLTGRTEAFF
TRBJ1-5,15,TRBV30,CAWSVRGARSQPQHF
TRBJ2-1,12,TRBV9,CASSVGGHEQFF
TRBJ1-2,13,TRBV7-9,CASSLPTGGGYTF
TRBJ2-4,20,TRBV30,CAWSGSEVVQGKGRLNIQYF
TRBJ1-1,11,TRBV30,CAWISRREAFF
TRBJ2-7,15,TRBV11-2,CASSSLTSGSFQQYF
TRBJ2-3,13,TRBV25-1,CASSAHREDTQYF
TRBJ1-2,17,TRBV5-5,CASSFSLGEQGAYGYTF
TRBJ2-1,14,TRBV28,CASSLLTGYNEQFF
TRBJ2-3,18,TRBV5-1,CASSARPGPRSGTDTQYF
TRBJ2-1,15,TRBV7-9,CASSLGSESYNEQFF
TRBJ2-7,13,TRBV27,CASSGTSGYEQYF
TRBJ2-3,16,TRBV5-1,CASSLAASGSTDTQYF
TRBJ1-1,14,TRBV7-9,CASSTPYVRDGAFF
TRBJ1-4,13,TRBV18,CASSFQLNEKLFF
TRBJ2-7,12,TRBV29-1,CSVVRGGNEQYF
TRBJ1-2,14,TRBV28,CASRLQGTSYGYTF
TRBJ2-5,16,TRBV6-1,CASSEWGGGRRETQYF
TRBJ1-5,9,TRBV20-1,CSSNQPQHF
TRBJ2-5,15,TRBV5-6,CASSLRRTYQETQYF
TRBJ1-1,14,TRBV7-3,CASRPGPSQTEAFF
TRBJ2-5,16,TRBV15,CATSRGAGRDQETQYF
TRBJ2-2,15,TRBV7-3,CASSLIPTETGELFF
TRBJ2-7,14,TRBV10-3,CAISRDWVPYEQYF
TRBJ2-3,17,TRBV28,CASSFNRLAFSTDTQYF
TRBJ2-3,16,TRBV2,CASKLGGSTPTDTQYF
TRBJ2-7,14,TRBV7-2,CASSLAGGTYEQYF
TRBJ2-4,11,TRBV28,CASRGMDIQYF